The 9 T cell receptor beta chains presented below share a single source sample, sequenced in a study of OX40 agonist ivuxolimab in advanced cancers. Sequencing was performed with immunoSEQ multiplex PCR; in TCRdb, only in-frame clones are kept and a portion is missing. The data contain roughly 25,000 clones, 70% to 90% of them seen just once; the ten biggest clones take up approximately 19%. The specimen was CD4+ or CD8+ T cells sorted from blood, collected in a trial of the OX40 agonist ivuxolimab. The receptors originated from an adult with an advanced solid tumor such as melanoma, head and neck, liver or kidney cancer.

The chain recombines TRBV6-5 with TRBJ1-4; TRBD1 agrees at 8 bases. This CDR3 has 15 amino acids. J gave up 5 bases and V 4 bases, and 6 bases lay outside the gene matches. Germline values: CDR1 MNHEY, CDR2 SVGAGI. CDR3 region: CASSSGQGFNEKLFF. CDR3 sequence (DNA): TGTGCCAGCAGTTCCGGACAGGGCTTCAATGAAAAACTGTTTTTT.

The V and J genes are TRBV23-1 and TRBJ1-6, with no clear D. TRBV23-1 qualifies as an ORF whose function is uncertain. The CDR3 extends over 16 amino acids. V was pared by 0 bases and J by 4 bases, with 10 bases between. CDR3 loop: CASSQSYGRYNSPLHF. For the CDR3, the DNA is TGCGCCAGCAGTCAATCGTACGGGAGATATAATTCACCCCTCCACTTT.

This clone has just a few counts. The chain couples TRBV15 to TRBJ2-1; D ambiguous. CDR3 length: 16 residues. V was pared by 1 base and J by 4 bases, with 14 bases between. CDR1 is LNHNV and CDR2 is YYDKDF in the germline V gene (reference sequence). The CDR3 bases are TGTGCCACCAGCAGAGGGGCCGATCGCCCATACAATGAGCAGTTCTTC. This translates into CATSRGADRPYNEQFF.

V gene TRBV6-4 combines with J gene TRBJ2-2; unclear D gene. Trimming left V 0 bases short and J 4 bases short, with 6 bases between. This CDR3 contains 14 residues. The germline gives CDR1 MRHNA, CDR2 SNTAGT. The CDR3: CASSDSMATGELFF. CDR3 nucleotides: TGTGCCAGCAGTGACTCGATGGCCACCGGGGAGCTGTTTTTT.

This sequence joins TRBV5-6 and TRBJ2-7, with no clear D. Germline V gene sequence: CDR1 SGHDT, CDR2 YYEEEE. The length of the CDR3 is 14 residues. Trimming cost V 1 base and J 0 bases, with 8 bases left between them. The CDR3 coding sequence is TGTGCCAGCAGCTTGTACGCCCGCTCCTACGAGCAGTACTTC. Translated, it gives CASSLYARSYEQYF.

This clone showed up just once. The chain combines TRBV7-6 with TRBJ2-3; D unresolved. The V end lost 2 bases, the J end lost 1 base, and 1 base lay between the germline ends. This CDR3 spans 12 amino acids. The V gene's germline CDR1 is SGHVS and CDR2 FNYEAQ. The CDR3 protein is CASSLRTDTQYF. The CDR3 DNA reads as TGTGCCAGCAGCTTACGCACAGATACGCAGTATTTT.

This clone was detected a few times. V gene TRBV28 combines with J gene TRBJ1-1, with a possible D match to TRBD1 (6 bases). Trimming cost V 3 bases and J 0 bases, with 11 bases left between them. CDR3 size: 15 residues. CDR1 MDHEN and CDR2 SYDVKM come from the germline V gene. In nucleotides, the CDR3 is TGTGCCAGCAGTTTTCGCGGACAGTTGAACACTGAAGCTTTCTTT. Translation: CASSFRGQLNTEAFF. Variable domain in full (rest from reference TRBV28 and TRBJ1-1): DVKVTQSSRYLVKRTGEKVFLECVQDMDHENMFWYRQDPGLGLRLIYFSYDVKMKEKGDIPEGYSVSREKKERFSLILESASTNQTSMYLCASSFRGQLNTEAFFGQGTRLTVV.

This chain links TRBV4-2 with TRBJ1-2; 7 nucleotides line up with TRBD1. Germline-derived CDR1 and CDR2 are LGHNA and YNFKEQ. The CDR3 totals 14 residues. The V segment lost 3 bases and the J segment 6 bases; nucleotides outside the gene matches: 7. This CDR3 is CASSQLTGEDGYTF. The CDR3 DNA reads as TGTGCCAGCAGCCAGTTAACAGGGGAAGATGGCTACACCTTC.

The CDR3 DNA reads TGTGCCAGCAGTTTCTTAGAAGGGGGCAGGGAGACCCAGTACTTC. This encodes CASSFLEGGRETQYF. J is TRBJ2-5 and V is TRBV27; 7 nucleotides agree with TRBD1. Germline-derived CDR1 and CDR2 are MNHEY and SMNVEV (reference sequence). The CDR3 runs 15 residues. J lost 5 bases, V lost 3 bases, and 9 bases had no gene match.